This T cell receptor (beta chain) was profiled in a study of metastatic and nonmetastatic thyroid tumors. This clone occurred many times. The CDR3 is made up of 18 amino acids. Germline V gene data show CDR1 as LGHNA and CDR2 as YNFKEQ. Unmatched junction bases numbered 10, after V lost 0 bases and J lost 5 bases. In the authors' methods: Using the CDR3 differences seen across clinicopathological groups, the authors built a distant-metastasis classifier for papillary thyroid cancer, which was meant to discriminate distant-metastatic patients. Using MiXCR, TCRdb re-called clones from the PCR reads. TCRdb's processing, not the authors' own work, is the source of the V and J calls. The repertoire holds around 52,000 clones, under 30% seen once, with about a sixth in the top ten. Until they underwent thyroid surgery, no patient had received any treatment.

Specimen: blood. The chain carries TRBV4-2 and TRBJ2-5; 12 bases match TRBD2. This receptor was identified in a female donor with papillary thyroid cancer or a benign thyroid nodule (not recorded which). Some clones in this sample may be carry-over from other donors' samples. CDR3 DNA: TGTGCCAGCAGCCAAGATATGCCTAGCGGGAGGGCCAGGGAGACCCAGTACTTC. Protein product: CASSQDMPSGRARETQYF.